This T cell receptor (beta chain) was profiled in a study of blood T cell repertoires in COVID-19. The overall study: The United States, Italy and Spain supplied acute and convalescent COVID-19 samples.

Patients from Seattle were sampled longitudinally, starting during active infection. For this clone: The same CDR3 also results from other DNA sequences found in this sample.

The CDR3 covers 13 residues. V gave up 0 bases and J gave up 3 bases, with 6 bases separating them. CDR1 is GTSNPN and CDR2 is SVGIG in the germline V gene (reference sequence). Original methodology: The authors estimated nucleated cell counts from reference gene primer amplification. Sequencing was performed with immunoSEQ multiplex PCR; in TCRdb, only in-frame clones are kept and a portion is missing. D and trimming come from the DNA, and the V and J calls and clone size come from that table. The table shows roughly 250,000 clones, with about nine tenths occurring only once. The specimen sequenced was peripheral blood. The sequence came from a man aged 30 to 39 with COVID-19, enrolled during active disease. The chain uses TRBV30 and TRBJ1-5; D gene unclear. The CDR3, as DNA: TGTGCCTGGAGTGTTAGAGACAATCAGCCCCAGCATTTT. The encoded protein is CAWSVRDNQPQHF.